The 18 T cell receptor beta chains given below trace back to one sample, sequenced in a study of regulatory T cells in long-lasting Graves disease. Arm-PCR with iRepertoire HTBI primers amplified the CDR3 regions for these TCR beta libraries. MiXCR was run by TCRdb on the multiplex PCR reads, yielding one entry per CDR3 protein. Of about 440,000 distinct CDR3 sequences in the sample, approximately 16% are singletons; the top ten hold about 10%. This sample's time point: newly diagnosed GD, antithyroid drugs for less than 3 months. Making the TCR library involved RNA that had been extracted from PBMCs. These records were also assigned to another study, of T cells in Graves' hyperthyroidism and ophthalmopathy.

Sequencing used peripheral blood mononuclear cells (PBMCs), obtained at new diagnosis, from a patient treated with antithyroid drugs. Receptors were obtained from a woman aged 25 to 39 with Graves disease.

J is TRBJ1-2 and V is TRBV29-1; no clear D gene. The CDR3 spans 14 residues. V was clipped by 0 bases and J by 4 bases, with 12 bases between them. Germline V gives CDR1 SQVTM, CDR2 ANQGSEA. For the CDR3, the DNA is TGCAGCGTTGAAGATCGAGGGCTGGGCTATGGCTACACCTTC. Translation gives CSVEDRGLGYGYTF.

Details on this clonotype: A single base separates this from a much larger clone, so it may be a read error. The V gene is TRBV6-2 or TRBV6-3, the J gene TRBJ1-5; no clear D gene. Trimming took 5 bases from V and 3 from J, leaving 20 bases between them. The CDR3 consists of 17 residues. From germline, CDR1 is MNHEY and CDR2 SVGEGT. CDR3 in amino acids: CASSEARNSKSNQPQHF. The CDR3 bases are TGTGCCAGCAGTGAAGCTCGGAACAGCAAATCCAATCAGCCCCAGCATTTT.

This clonotype showed up just a few times. The chain couples TRBV19 to TRBJ2-5; 12 bases match TRBD2. The junction had 6 bases not matched to a gene; V was cut back by 2 bases and J by 5 bases. CDR3 length: 16 residues. Germline V lookup: CDR1 LNHDA, CDR2 SQIVND (reference sequence). CDR3 DNA: TGTGCCAGTAGTATACTGACTAGCGGGAGTCACGAGACCCAGTACTTC. Residues: CASSILTSGSHETQYF.

This clonotype has ten or more counts. The chain carries TRBV3-1 and TRBJ2-4; D is unresolved. Trimming removed 1 base at V and 6 bases at J, with 7 bases between. The germline CDR1 and CDR2 sequences are LGHDT and YNNKEL (reference sequence). The CDR3 runs 13 residues. The CDR3 nucleotides read TGTGCCAGCAGCCAAGGAAAAATAAACATTCAGTACTTC. Translated: CASSQGKINIQYF.

This sequence joins TRBV29-1 and TRBJ2-7; D gene unclear. V gave up 5 bases and J gave up 5 bases, with 10 bases separating them. This CDR3 spans 11 amino acids. CDR1 SQVTM and CDR2 ANQGSEA come from the germline V gene. The CDR3 DNA is TGCAGCGTTTTATCAGAGAACGAGCAGTACTTC. Protein sequence: CSVLSENEQYF.

This clonotype was seen repeatedly, ten times or more. This rearrangement joins TRBV5-1 to TRBJ1-2; tentatively, D is TRBD1 (5 bases). Germline V gene sequence: CDR1 SGHRS, CDR2 YFSETQ. This CDR3 is 14 amino acids long. Trimming stripped 0 bases from V and 8 bases from J, with 14 bases between. CDR3 sequence: CASSLGSGPRGYTF. The CDR3 bases are TGCGCCAGCAGCTTGGGCTCGGGGCCCAGGGGCTACACCTTC.

This clonotype has ten or more counts. This chain connects TRBV2 to TRBJ2-1; TRBD2 is a possible D gene (6 bases). The germline V and J ends were trimmed by 11 bases and 0 bases, with 23 bases remaining between them. Germline assignment: CDR1 SNHLY and CDR2 FYNNEI. CDR3 size: 17 residues. This CDR3 reads CALSGLSRESSYNEQFF. The CDR3 DNA is TGTGCCCTCAGCGGGCTTTCTAGGGAGAGCTCCTACAATGAGCAGTTCTTC. Combining the CDR3 with reference TRBV2 and TRBJ2-1 gives the whole variable domain EPEVTQTPSHQVTQMGQEVILRCVPISNHLYFYWYRQILGQKVEFLVSFYNNEISEKSEIFDDQFSVERPDGSNFTLKIRSTKLEDSAMYFCALSGLSRESSYNEQFFGPGTRLTVL.

This clonotype was picked up a small number of times. V and J are TRBV19 and TRBJ1-5; D gene unclear. The CDR3 sequence is 12 residues long. With 3 bases removed from V and 6 bases from J, the gap between germline ends came to 6 bases. Germline-derived CDR1 and CDR2 are LNHDA and SQIVND (reference sequence). CDR3: CASSIGIQPQHF. The CDR3 nucleotides read TGTGCCAGTAGTATCGGGATTCAGCCCCAGCATTTT.

The sample holds many counts of this clonotype. The chain uses TRBV6-1 and TRBJ2-7, with a tentative D call TRBD2 (5 bases). The CDR3 loop spans 13 amino acids. V was pared by 8 bases and J by 6 bases, with 17 bases between. Germline V gene lookup returns CDR1 MNHNS and CDR2 SASEGT. DNA for the CDR3: TGTGCCAGCTGGGGAGCACTAGGCAGCGAGCAGTACTTC. The encoded protein is CASWGALGSEQYF.

This clonotype was picked up many times. The genes are TRBV6-5 and TRBJ2-3, with 9 bases aligning to TRBD1. Germline loops: CDR1 MNHEY, CDR2 SVGAGI. Germline trimming cut 4 bases from V and 4 bases from J; bases unmatched to any gene: 9. The length of the CDR3 is 16 residues. In nucleotides, the CDR3 is TGTGCCAGCAGTTCCCACACAGGGGGCGGCTCAGATACGCAGTATTTT. Translated, it gives CASSSHTGGGSDTQYF.

The sample holds many counts of this clonotype. DNA of the CDR3: TGTGCCAGCACCGGGACTTCTGCCTACAATGAGCAGTTCTTC. This sequence encodes CASTGTSAYNEQFF. The gene calls are TRBV6-1 and TRBJ2-1; possible D gene TRBD2, 6 bases. V was cut by 7 bases and J by 2 bases, with 12 bases left in between. There are 14 residues in the CDR3. Per germline, CDR1 MNHNS and CDR2 SASEGT.

The chain uses TRBV6-9 and TRBJ2-5; no clear D gene. The CDR3 spans 13 residues. V lost 3 bases and J 5 bases, leaving 10 bases between the germline ends. Per the germline V gene, CDR1 is MNHGY and CDR2 is SVAAGI. In nucleotides, the CDR3 is TGTGCCAGCAGTTACGGAGTAACCGAGACCCAGTACTTC. Translated, it gives CASSYGVTETQYF.

The rearrangement links TRBV19 to TRBJ2-5; D ambiguous. The CDR3 is 14 residues long. In germline, CDR1 is LNHDA, CDR2 SQIVND (reference sequence). Between the trimmed V and J ends, which lost 6 bases and 5 bases, there was a span of 16 bases. CDR3 residues: CASRSKKGVETQYF. In DNA form, the CDR3 reads TGTGCCAGTAGATCCAAGAAGGGCGTGGAGACCCAGTACTTC.

There are a few counts of this clonotype. J is TRBJ2-1 and V is TRBV19; D perhaps matches TRBD1 (5 bases). The CDR3 runs 13 residues. V shed 5 bases and J shed 9 bases, with 14 bases lying between them. Germline V CDR1 and CDR2: LNHDA, SQIVND (reference sequence). The chain's CDR3 is CASSSARAGEQFF. The DNA of the CDR3 is TGTGCCAGTAGTTCCGCCAGGGCAGGTGAGCAGTTCTTC.

This clonotype was seen ten or more times. The chain is built from TRBV6-2 or TRBV6-3 and TRBJ2-1, with D unresolved. Trimming removed 6 bases from V and 4 bases from J, with 7 bases in between. The CDR3 has 12 residues. CDR1 and CDR2 (germline): MNHEY, SVGEGT. This CDR3 is CASRVGYNEQFF. The CDR3 DNA sequence: TGTGCCAGCAGAGTCGGTTACAATGAGCAGTTCTTC.

This clonotype was counted once. This chain joins TRBV5-1 and TRBJ2-3; 7 bases map to TRBD2. The J call is uncertain, as TRBJ2-7 better fits the DNA end. Germline CDR1 is SGHRS and CDR2 is YFSETQ. The CDR3 has 15 amino acids. Here the CDR3 reads CASSPGSGIAYEQYF. The CDR3, as DNA: TGCGCCAGCAGCCCGGGCAGCGGGATTGCCTACGAGCAGTACTTC.

This clonotype was seen ten or more times. V is TRBV5-5 and J is TRBJ2-5; maybe TRBD2 (6 bases). CDR1 is SGHKS and CDR2 is YYEKEE in the germline V gene (reference sequence). Trimming took 3 bases from V and 4 from J, leaving 13 bases between them. This CDR3 contains 14 residues. Here the CDR3 DNA reads TGTGCCAGCAGCTACGGAGGGGAAATAGAGACCCAGTACTTC. This translates into CASSYGGEIETQYF.

The rearrangement links TRBV27 to TRBJ1-2, with TRBD1 matching 9 bases. The CDR3 totals 14 residues. From germline, CDR1 is MNHEY and CDR2 SMNVEV (reference sequence). The J segment lost 2 bases and the V segment lost 6 bases, leaving 4 bases of the junction unmatched. CDR3 sequence reads: CASRRDRANYGYTF. The CDR3 DNA is TGTGCCAGCAGGAGGGACAGGGCAAACTATGGCTACACCTTC.